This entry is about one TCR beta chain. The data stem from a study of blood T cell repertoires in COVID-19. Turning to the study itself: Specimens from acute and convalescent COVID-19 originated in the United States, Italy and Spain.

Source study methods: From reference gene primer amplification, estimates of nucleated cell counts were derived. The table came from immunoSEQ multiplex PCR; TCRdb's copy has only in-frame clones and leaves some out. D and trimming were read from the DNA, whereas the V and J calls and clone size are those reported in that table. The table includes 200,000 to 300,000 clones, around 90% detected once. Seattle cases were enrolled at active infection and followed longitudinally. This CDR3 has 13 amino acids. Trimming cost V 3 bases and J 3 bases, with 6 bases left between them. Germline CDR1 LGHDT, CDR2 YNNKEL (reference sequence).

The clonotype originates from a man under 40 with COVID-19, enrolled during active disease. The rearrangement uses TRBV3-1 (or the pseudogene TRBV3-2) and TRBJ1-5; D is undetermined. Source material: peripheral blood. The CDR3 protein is CASSQSHNQPQHF. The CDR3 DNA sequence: TGTGCCAGCAGCCAGAGCCACAATCAGCCCCAGCATTTT.